Listed below are T cell receptor beta chains from one sample, sequenced in a study of graft-versus-host responses after intestinal transplantation. No antigen has been identified for these receptors. Sequenced by immunoSEQ multiplex PCR; TCRdb stores in-frame clones only, minus some. This table holds some 110,000 clones, 85% to 95% found once. The sample here was unstimulated CD8+ T cells sorted from spleen or lymph node cells, taken before transplant. Source of these receptors: a human donor who was the organ donor for an intestinal transplant. CDR3s include the opening cysteine and the closing phenylalanine or tryptophan. A D gene is named only where the DNA matches it firmly. Size is stated for part of the rows, as once, few or many counts, or as a class when the clone is expanded.

TRBJ1-2 TRBD1 NA TRBV5-1 TGCGCCAGCAGCCTGACAGGGAGGGGCTATGGCTACACCTTC CASSLTGRGYGYTF
TRBJ2-1 TRBD2 NA TRBV2 TGTGCCAGCAGGAGGGGACTAGCGGGCAATGAGCAGTTCTTC CASRRGLAGNEQFF
TRBJ1-5 TRBD1 few TRBV19 TGTGCCAGTAGTATTTTACAGGGGGCTACTCAGCCCCAGCATTTT CASSILQGATQPQHF
TRBJ2-1 TRBD1 NA TRBV30 TGTGCCTGGAGTTGGGGGGACAGGTCATCAGATGAGCAGTTCTTC CAWSWGDRSSDEQFF
TRBJ2-5 NA NA TRBV9 TGTGCCAGCAGCGTAAGTGGAACAGGGCAAGAGACCCAGTACTTC CASSVSGTGQETQYF
TRBJ2-1 TRBD2 NA TRBV19 TGTGCCAGTAGTATAGGGGGGACTAGCCAGTTCTTC CASSIGGTSQFF
TRBJ2-1 NA NA TRBV4-3 TGCGCCAGCAGCCAAGATGCCGGATTCAATGAGCAGTTCTTC CASSQDAGFNEQFF
TRBJ2-7 NA NA TRBV7-2 TGTGCCAGCAGCTTAGCGCTTCTGACCTACGAGCAGTACTTC CASSLALLTYEQYF
TRBJ2-7 NA NA TRBV4-1 TGCGCCAGCAGCCAAGTGGAAGCCAGTTCAATTGCGGAGCAGTACTTC CASSQVEASSIAEQYF
TRBJ1-2 NA NA TRBV27 TGTGCCAGCAGTTTAACTGGGCTGGGGGGCTACACCTTC CASSLTGLGGYTF
TRBJ2-5 NA NA TRBV15 TGTGCCACCAGGTGGGCAGGAGAAGAGACCCAGTACTTC CATRWAGEETQYF
TRBJ1-1 NA NA TRBV4-1 TGCGCCAGCAGCCAAGGGTCGTTGAACACTGAAGCTTTCTTT CASSQGSLNTEAFF
TRBJ1-1 NA NA TRBV21-1 TGTGCCAGCAGTAAGGTAGCGGAGTGGTGCACTGAAGCTTTCTTT CASSKVAEWCTEAFF
TRBJ2-7 TRBD2 NA TRBV2 TGTGCCAGCAGCCACCCATCGGGACTAGGTTACGAGCAGTACTTC CASSHPSGLGYEQYF
TRBJ1-2 NA NA TRBV4-1 TGCGCCAGCAGCCCCCCGGGGCTCCAGGATGGCTACACCTTC CASSPPGLQDGYTF
TRBJ2-7 NA NA TRBV2 TGTGCCAGCAATGATTTCCCAGGGGCGTACGAGCAGTACTTC CASNDFPGAYEQYF
TRBJ2-3 NA NA TRBV7-6 TGTGCCAGCAGCTTAGGGGGCAGGGGTACAGATACGCAGTATTTT CASSLGGRGTDTQYF
TRBJ2-4 TRBD2 NA TRBV10-1 TGCGCCAGTGGGACTAGCGGAAACATTCAGTACTTC CASGTSGNIQYF
TRBJ1-2 NA NA TRBV27 TGTGCCAGCAGTTTACGGCAGGGTCGGGGCTACACCTTC CASSLRQGRGYTF
TRBJ2-1 TRBD1 few TRBV9 TGTGCCAGCAGCGCGCAAGGGGGCGGCTCCTACAATGAGCAGTTCTTC CASSAQGGGSYNEQFF
TRBJ2-7 TRBD2 NA TRBV7-9 TGTGCCAGCAGCTTGGGCGCACTAGCGTACAACGAGCAGTACTTC CASSLGALAYNEQYF
TRBJ2-1 NA NA TRBV9 TGTGCCAGCAGCGTAGAACTAGATAATGAGCAGTTCTTC CASSVELDNEQFF
TRBJ2-7 NA NA TRBV11-2 TGTGCCAGCAGCTTAGAGGGCCAGATTTCCTACGAGCAGTACTTC CASSLEGQISYEQYF
TRBJ2-7 TRBD2 NA TRBV4-1 TGCGCCAGCAGCCTGAGGACTAGGTTCGGCGAGCAGTACTTC CASSLRTRFGEQYF
TRBJ2-7 NA NA TRBV2 TGTGCCAGCAGTGAAGGTGAACAGGCCTACGAGCAGTACTTC CASSEGEQAYEQYF
TRBJ2-7 NA NA TRBV4-2 TGTGCCACCGGACTTTCCTACGAGCAGTACTTC CATGLSYEQYF
TRBJ2-4 NA NA TRBV19 TGTGCCAGTAGTTTACGCGGACAACGGCCGGCAACCAAAAACATTCAGTACTTC CASSLRGQRPATKNIQYF
TRBJ2-1 TRBD2 NA TRBV9 TGTGCCAGCAGCGATGGTGGGACTAGCGGGAGTGGCGATGAGCAGTTCTTC CASSDGGTSGSGDEQFF
TRBJ2-7 NA NA TRBV7-9 TGTGCCAGCAGCTCCTTGGTCGAGCAGTACTTC CASSSLVEQYF
TRBJ1-2 NA NA TRBV12-2 TGTGCAAGTCGCTTTGGTCAAGTCGGCGGGGACAGGCCTACTGGTGATGGCTACACCTTC CASRFGQVGGDRPTGDGYTF
TRBJ2-2 TRBD1 NA TRBV4-3 TGCGCCAGCAGACCCGACAGGGGCGGAAACACCGGGGAGCTGTTTTTT CASRPDRGGNTGELFF
TRBJ2-7 TRBD2 NA TRBV6-5 TGTGCCAGCAGTTACTCCGGGACTAGCGGGTCTGAGCAGTACTTC CASSYSGTSGSEQYF
TRBJ2-1 NA NA TRBV11-3 TGTGCCAGCAGCTTACACCCTGGTTACAATGAGCAGTTCTTC CASSLHPGYNEQFF
TRBJ2-1 NA NA TRBV28 TGTGCCAGCAGTTTAGACCCGGGGGTCGAGCAGTTCTTC CASSLDPGVEQFF
TRBJ1-3 NA NA TRBV7-9 TGTGCCAGCAGCTTAGCGCGGGGGATTGGAGCCCCCTCTGGAAACACCATATATTTT CASSLARGIGAPSGNTIYF
TRBJ2-2 NA NA TRBV5-1 TGCGCCAGCAGTTGGGGATCACCGGGACCCCCACCGAACACCGGGGAGCTGTTTTTT CASSWGSPGPPPNTGELFF
TRBJ2-2 NA NA TRBV29-1 TGCAGCGTTGAAGACCCCGGGGGCACCGGGGAGCTGTTTTTT CSVEDPGGTGELFF
TRBJ2-5 NA NA TRBV4-1 TGCGCCAGCAGCCAAGAAGCGGGTGGTAGGACCCAGTACTTC CASSQEAGGRTQYF
TRBJ2-1 TRBD1 NA TRBV14 TGTGCCAGCAGTCCCAACCTCGCGACAGGGTACAATGAGCAGTTCTTC CASSPNLATGYNEQFF
TRBJ2-1 NA NA TRBV13 TGTGCCAGCAGCTTATTAGGGATTTCCTACAATGAGCAGTTCTTC CASSLLGISYNEQFF
TRBJ2-1 NA NA TRBV7-2 TGTGCCAGCAGCCCCTATGATTCCTACAATGAGCAGTTCTTC CASSPYDSYNEQFF
TRBJ2-1 NA once TRBV20-1 TGCAGTGCCCTAGGAAATGAGCAGTTCTTC CSALGNEQFF
TRBJ2-7 TRBD2 NA TRBV10-3 TGTGCCATCAGTGGGTCCCGGGCTAGCGGGACCTACTACGAGCAGTACTTC CAISGSRASGTYYEQYF
TRBJ1-1 NA NA TRBV7-2 TGTGCCAGCAGCTTAAAGGATTGGGGGTACACTGAAGCTTTCTTT CASSLKDWGYTEAFF
TRBJ2-7 TRBD2 NA TRBV25-1 TGTGCCAGCAGTGATCTAGCGGGAGTATACGAGCAGTACTTC CASSDLAGVYEQYF